This T cell receptor (beta chain) was captured in a study of regulatory T cells in long-lasting Graves disease. Study conclusions and caveats: Thyroid tissue was not studied; only peripheral blood was. Reduced TCR diversity was observed in persistent Graves' patients versus newly diagnosed patients. Repertoires from persistent disease leaned toward TRBV28, TRBJ1-2 and TRBJ2-5.

Stated time point: newly diagnosed GD, antithyroid drugs for less than 3 months. RNA extracted from PBMCs served as the sequencing template. Arm-PCR of CDR3 regions and iRepertoire HTBI primers were the basis on which TCR beta libraries were built. In TCRdb, the multiplex PCR reads were re-called with MiXCR into one record per CDR3 protein. This table has roughly 520,000 distinct CDR3 sequences, 12% appearing once. CDR1 is SGHRS, CDR2 YFSETQ, per germline. V shed 0 bases and J shed 1 base, with 13 bases lying between them. The CDR3 loop spans 16 amino acids. The table lists this clonotype with many counts. Its antigen is currently unknown. These data were also filed under a second study, of T cells in Graves' hyperthyroidism and ophthalmopathy. That paper notes: It was uncontrolled infection, other autoimmune disease, pregnancy or lactation that excluded patients.

The chain carries TRBV5-1 and TRBJ1-1; possible D gene TRBD1, 5 bases. This specimen consisted of peripheral blood mononuclear cells (PBMCs), obtained at new diagnosis, from a patient treated with antithyroid drugs. The TCR comes from a woman younger than 45 with Graves disease. CDR3 bases: TGCGCCAGCAGCTTGGGGACGGGGGTCGCGAACACTGAAGCTTTCTTT. Translating gives CASSLGTGVANTEAFF.